This T cell receptor (beta chain) was identified in a study of T cell repertoires in cytomegalovirus infection. Study-wide background: CMV epitopes in the study were HLA-C-restricted (recently identified) and HLA-B-restricted (well studied). Public TCR beta signatures were indicative of both CMV infection and a matching HLA type. Study-wide findings and caveats: People with CMV and the relevant HLA were identified by cumulative public TCR beta family frequency. In two of eight donors, the top clonotype was HLA-C-restricted CMV-specific.

The table lists this clonotype with a few counts. Its antigen is still unknown. TCRdb reprocessed the reads with MiXCR, giving one entry per CDR3 protein. The sample contains 51,000 or so distinct CDR3 sequences, 15% to 20% of which appear only once. Sequencing used CD8+ T cells from cultured PBMCs, obtained from culture after CMV antigen stimulation. The TCR originated in a human donor in good health (CMV status not recorded). Some clones in this sample may be carry-over from other donors' samples.

The CDR3 coding sequence is TGCGCCAGCAGCCCCGGGGGGAGAGAGACCCAGTACTTC. It encodes CASSPGGRETQYF. This sequence joins TRBV4-3 and TRBJ2-5, with 7 bases fitting TRBD2. Unmatched junction bases numbered 3, after V lost 4 bases and J lost 4 bases. The CDR3 loop spans 13 amino acids. Per germline, CDR1 LGHNA and CDR2 YSLEER.